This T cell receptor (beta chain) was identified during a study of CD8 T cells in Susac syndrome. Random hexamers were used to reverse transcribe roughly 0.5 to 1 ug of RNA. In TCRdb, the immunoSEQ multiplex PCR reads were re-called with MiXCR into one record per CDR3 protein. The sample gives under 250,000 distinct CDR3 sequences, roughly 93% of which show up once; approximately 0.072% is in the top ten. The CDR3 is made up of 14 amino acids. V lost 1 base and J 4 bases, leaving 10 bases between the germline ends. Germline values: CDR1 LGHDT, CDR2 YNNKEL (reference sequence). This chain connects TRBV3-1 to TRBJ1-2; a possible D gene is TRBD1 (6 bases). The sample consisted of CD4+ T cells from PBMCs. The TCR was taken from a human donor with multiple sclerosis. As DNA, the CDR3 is TGTGCCAGCAGCCAAGGGGGGCTGGGCTATGGCTACACCTTC. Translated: CASSQGGLGYGYTF.